The TCR beta chain described here comes from a study of T cell responses to AZD1222 COVID-19 vaccine. Study summary: Second-dose schedules of about 4 or about 12 weeks were combined. Study observations and caveats: Dominant at 160-218 and 743-854, vaccine-associated CD4 TCRs also spanned spike.

Clones were read by immunoSEQ multiplex PCR, and TCRdb kept only the in-frame ones, dropping some. The data contain 75,000 to 100,000 clones, around 86% of them singletons. The CDR3 has 15 amino acids. Germline V gene lookup returns CDR1 KGHDR and CDR2 SFDVKD. The V and J ends lost 5 bases and 7 bases respectively, with 16 bases between them. Turning to this clone: Its specificity is not known.

This TCR was recovered from an adult in good health. Sequenced material: peripheral blood, taken on day 0 of AZD1222 vaccination. The V gene is TRBV24-1, the J gene TRBJ2-2; TRBD1 or TRBD2 may be the D gene (5 bases each). CDR3 amino acids: CATSGGDPSYGELFF. In DNA, the CDR3 is TGTGCCACCAGTGGAGGGGATCCCTCTTACGGGGAGCTGTTTTTT.